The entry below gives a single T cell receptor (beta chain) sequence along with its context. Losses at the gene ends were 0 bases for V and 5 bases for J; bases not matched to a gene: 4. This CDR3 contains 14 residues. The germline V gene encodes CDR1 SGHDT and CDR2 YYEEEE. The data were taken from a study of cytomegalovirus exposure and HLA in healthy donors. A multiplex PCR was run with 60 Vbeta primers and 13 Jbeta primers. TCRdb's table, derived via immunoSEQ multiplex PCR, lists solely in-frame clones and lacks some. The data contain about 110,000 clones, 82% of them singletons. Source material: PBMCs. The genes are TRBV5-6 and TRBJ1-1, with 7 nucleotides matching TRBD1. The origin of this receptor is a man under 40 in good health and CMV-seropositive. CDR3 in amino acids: CASSLAGGYTEAFF. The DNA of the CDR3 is TGTGCCAGCAGCTTGGCAGGGGGGTATACTGAAGCTTTCTTT.